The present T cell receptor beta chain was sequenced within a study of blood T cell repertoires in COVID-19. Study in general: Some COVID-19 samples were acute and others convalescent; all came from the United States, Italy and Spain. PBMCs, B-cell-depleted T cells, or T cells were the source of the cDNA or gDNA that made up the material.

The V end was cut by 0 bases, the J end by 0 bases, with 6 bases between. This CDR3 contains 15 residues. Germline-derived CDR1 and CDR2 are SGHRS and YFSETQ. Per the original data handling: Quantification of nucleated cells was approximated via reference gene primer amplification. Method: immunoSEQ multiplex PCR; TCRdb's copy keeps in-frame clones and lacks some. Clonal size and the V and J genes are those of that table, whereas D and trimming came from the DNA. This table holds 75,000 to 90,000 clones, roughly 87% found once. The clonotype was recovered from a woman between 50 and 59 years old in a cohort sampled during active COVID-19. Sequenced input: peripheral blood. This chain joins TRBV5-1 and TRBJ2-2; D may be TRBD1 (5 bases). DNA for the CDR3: TGCGCCAGCAGCTTGGGGACACCGAACACCGGGGAGCTGTTTTTT. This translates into CASSLGTPNTGELFF.